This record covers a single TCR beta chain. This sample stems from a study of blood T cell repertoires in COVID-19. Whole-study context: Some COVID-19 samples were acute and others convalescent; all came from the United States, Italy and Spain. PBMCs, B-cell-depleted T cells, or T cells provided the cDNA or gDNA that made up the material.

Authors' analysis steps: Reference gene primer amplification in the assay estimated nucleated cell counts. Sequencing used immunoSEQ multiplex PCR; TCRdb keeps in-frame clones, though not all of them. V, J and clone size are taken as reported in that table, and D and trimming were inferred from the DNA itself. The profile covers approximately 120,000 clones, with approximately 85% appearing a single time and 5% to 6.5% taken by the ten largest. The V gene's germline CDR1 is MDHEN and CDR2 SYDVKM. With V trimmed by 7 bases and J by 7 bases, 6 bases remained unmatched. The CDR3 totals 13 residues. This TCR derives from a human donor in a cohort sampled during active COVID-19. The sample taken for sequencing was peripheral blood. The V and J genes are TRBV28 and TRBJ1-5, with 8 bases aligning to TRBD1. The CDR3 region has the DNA TGTGCCAGCAAAACAGGGGGAACGCAGCCCCAGCATTTT. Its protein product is CASKTGGTQPQHF.